Given below is one T cell receptor beta chain in context. The table lists this clone with a count of one. Its antigen remains unidentified. Nothing much larger sits one base from this clone, and base qualities are not available. Using the deep immunoSEQ assay, TCR CDR3 regions were amplified from genomic DNA by multiplex PCR. Extracted genomic DNA from each cell subset was spread evenly across all wells of several immunoSEQ 96-well plates, with each plate serving as a replicate. For sorted subsets, about 0.2 ug genomic DNA, equal to 25,000 to 35,000 T cell genomes, was loaded into each replicate PCR. Purified libraries were quantified with a Qubit 3.0 fluorometer, sized on a Bioanalyzer 2100, and re-quantified with the KAPA Library Quantification kit. Every immunoSEQ 96-well plate was sequenced on a separate single-read 150-cycle Illumina NextSeq 550 flow cell. Concerning the study's data processing: The immunoSEQ output contained only junctional sequences without quality scores, so filtering could not match that applied to full-length reads. Sequences were annotated with PyIR, a Python wrapper for IgBLAST v1.9, using IMGT germline references to assign V/J genes and CDR3. Any read was removed if the V/J assignment was weak (E-value above 1e-6), the CDR3 was missing, or the read contained stop codons, out-of-frame junctions, or ambiguous translated residues. V3J clonotypes were defined as sequences sharing the same inferred V gene, J gene, and CDR3 amino acid sequence. To compute the percentage overlap between repertoires, the number of shared unique clonotypes was divided by the size of the smaller repertoire. RTK rarefaction, the Chao1 estimator, and Recon v2.1 estimates of unobserved clonotypes were used to assess repertoire richness. OLGA was used to compute generation probabilities for all TCRbeta clonotypes that the gDNA method yielded from a few donors. In its TCRdb copy, this immuneACCESS table keeps in-frame sequences only and misses some clones. Where compared with another copy, unresolved V genes explain less than half of these, and the others have no known cause. The V and J calls and the clone size are those of that table, but D and trimming were determined from the DNA. The table for this sample lists millions of clones; 85% to 95% of them were counted only once. The ten largest make up roughly 1.8% of the sample.

These data come from a study of shared clonotypes between healthy human individuals (dated by TCRdb to the early 2020s). Regarding the research as a whole: Two women and a few men aged 18 to 49 years were included in the cohort. For each donor, three plates each were used for CD4 naive and CD4 memory, two plates were used for CD8 naive, and one plate was used for CD8 memory. Blood TCR repertoires of about 5 healthy adults were deeply sequenced to estimate repertoire size and the extent of clonotype sharing between individuals. To increase sequencing depth and limit assay-specific biases, TCR repertoire library preparation and sequencing were carried out by different laboratories using diverse techniques. Between about 0.85 and 10 billion PBMCs per donor were obtained by leukapheresis.

CD8 naive samples were CD45RO-negative cells positively selected for CCR7, giving a CD45RA+CCR7+ population that excluded TemRA cells. The donors were healthy, HIV-negative adults with no recently reported acute infections or vaccinations. All donors were Caucasian adults living in Nashville, Tennessee, USA. After blood collection by leukapheresis, PBMCs were isolated using Ficoll-Histopaque density gradient centrifugation and then cryopreserved in the vapor phase of liquid nitrogen. Analytical flow cytometry was used to check the purity and quantity of each magnetically sorted T cell population. From each sorted fraction, genomic DNA was isolated and quantified by UV absorbance on a Nanodrop 2000c. The CDR3 spans 18 residues, from the cysteine through the phenylalanine. Only the CDR3 DNA is retained, 54 bases long and in frame from the first base. The germline V gene sets CDR1 to SGHTA and CDR2 to FQGNSA. For this chain, trimming is 5 bases at the V end and 5 bases at the J end, and the number of junction bases without a gene match is 19.

The paper as a whole reports these results and caveats: Larger estimated clonotype richness was generally found for naive subsets than for memory subsets. Compared with non-shared clonotypes, clonotypes shared by all four sorted-subset donors had higher generation probabilities. The small number of donors limited the genetic and exposure-history diversity represented. Rarefaction of sorted-subset datasets indicated incomplete sequencing despite the large sequencing depth. Across a handful of donors, about 5.2% of naive CD4, 3.5% of naive CD8, around 2.5% of memory CD4, and approximately 0.4% of memory CD8 clonotypes were shared. Pairwise subsampling indicated that sequencing depth was expected to affect the degree of clonotype sharing among donors. Sampling was restricted to blood, and TCR repertoires in tissues likely differ from the TCR repertoires found in blood.

Here the chain combines TRBV7-2 and TRBJ2-7; 9 bases in between match TRBD2. The origin of this receptor is a man aged 18 to 35 in good health. Some clones in this sample may be carry-over from other donors' samples. The source material was naive CD8+ T cells from PBMCs. Explained via the paper, the cell subset or site label denotes: CD45RA+CCR7+. The CDR3 protein: CASSPDGWGAGGPDEQYF. At the DNA level, the sequence is TGTGCCAGCAGCCCGGATGGCTGGGGGGCGGGAGGGCCGGACGAGCAGTACTTC.